The next 18 T cell receptor beta chains were all read from a single sample in a study of human T cells and chemical hapten exposure. MiXCR was run by TCRdb on the RACE reads, yielding one entry per CDR3 protein. Among tens of thousands of distinct CDR3 sequences, approximately 9.4% were seen once, and the ten largest hold more than 2.5%. The time point here: patch test 1, 2 weeks after DPC sensitization. The treatment was: therapeutic diphenylcyclopropenone sensitization with weekly scalp DPC. Sequenced here: whole blood, sampled in connection with sensitization to the hapten diphenylcyclopropenone (DPC). The receptors come from a woman between 40 and 55 years old with alopecia areata. Some clones in this sample may be carry-over from other donors' samples.

This chain links TRBV4-3 with TRBJ2-1, with D perhaps TRBD1 (5 bases). The germline V and J ends were trimmed by 1 base and 3 bases, with 7 bases remaining between them. This CDR3 is built from 14 residues. The germline CDR1 and CDR2 sequences are LGHNA and YSLEER. CDR3 sequence (DNA): TGCGCCAGCAGCCAAGTAAGGGGCTACAATGAGCAGTTCTTC. Its translation: CASSQVRGYNEQFF.

This clonotype was found many times. The rearrangement uses TRBV28 and TRBJ2-4, with D possibly being TRBD2 (5 bases). The CDR3 sequence is 14 residues long. Trimming pared 5 bases from V and 8 bases from J, leaving 16 bases between. The germline V gene has CDR1 MDHEN and CDR2 SYDVKM. CDR3 loop: CASSTPRTGDIQYF. The CDR3 region has the DNA TGTGCCAGCAGTACCCCTCGGACTGGCGACATTCAGTACTTC.

This clonotype was counted ten times or more. The chain is built from TRBV6-4 and TRBJ2-7; TRBD1 matches at 9 bases. The length of the CDR3 is 14 residues. V shed 6 bases and J 1 base; nucleotides not matched to a gene: 4. The V gene's germline CDR1 is MRHNA and CDR2 SNTAGT. This CDR3 is CASSRDRVSYEQYF. CDR3 nucleotide sequence: TGTGCCAGCAGCAGGGACAGGGTATCCTACGAGCAGTACTTC.

This clonotype was detected many times. V is TRBV4-1 and J is TRBJ1-1; D is possibly TRBD1 (5 bases). This CDR3 has 14 residues. Trimming left V 0 bases short and J 5 bases short, with 10 bases between. Germline loops: CDR1 MGHRA, CDR2 YSYEKL. DNA of the CDR3: TGCGCCAGCAGCCAAGAATGGCAGGGAACTGAAGCTTTCTTT. Translated, it gives CASSQEWQGTEAFF.

This clonotype was seen ten or more times. The chain employs TRBV7-3 and TRBJ1-1, with D unresolved. Trimming cost V 5 bases and J 8 bases, with 12 bases left between them. CDR3 length equals 12 residues. CDR1 is SGHTA and CDR2 is FQGTGA in the germline V gene. The CDR3 DNA is TGTGCCAGCAGCCCCTGGGGAGGGGAAGCTTTCTTT. Protein sequence: CASSPWGGEAFF.

This clonotype was detected many times. The chain employs TRBV29-1 and TRBJ2-5, with D unresolved. V gave up 5 bases and J gave up 2 bases, with 9 bases separating them. The CDR3 is 12 residues long. CDR1 and CDR2 (germline): SQVTM, ANQGSEA. CDR3 region: CSVTKLQETQYF. Written as DNA, the CDR3 is TGCAGCGTTACAAAATTACAAGAGACCCAGTACTTC.

This clonotype was recorded only once. The V gene is TRBV4-3, the J gene TRBJ1-6; 7 nucleotides line up with TRBD1. The CDR3 spans 18 residues. Trimming cost V 2 bases and J 0 bases; bases outside gene matches: 7. Germline V gene data show CDR1 as LGHNA and CDR2 as YSLEER. CDR3 bases: TGCGCCAGCAGCCAACGATACAGGGACAGCTCCTATAATTCACCCCTCCACTTT. It translates to CASSQRYRDSSYNSPLHF.

In the case of this clonotype: It is unclear where the CDR3 begins or ends on the DNA, so no DNA is shown, and the CDR3 is as TCRdb lists it. J is TRBJ2-2 and V is TRBV7-5; the table's D call of TRBD2 was not tested on the DNA. TRBV7-5 is annotated as a pseudogene. The CDR3 comprises 24 residues, both ends counted. The CDR3 here is CISVPEAYSVFCGGAVLNTGELFF.

This clonotype was counted a single time. This chain joins TRBV30 and TRBJ1-2; no clear D. CDR1 is GTSNPN, CDR2 SVGIG, per germline (reference sequence). V lost 5 bases and J 6 bases, leaving 7 bases between the germline ends. The CDR3 is 10 residues long. This chain's CDR3 is CAWYGDGYTF. The CDR3 region has the DNA TGTGCCTGGTACGGGGATGGCTACACCTTC.

The chain carries TRBV19 and TRBJ1-2, with a tentative D call TRBD1 (5 bases). The V and J ends lost 6 bases and 7 bases respectively, with 12 bases between them. CDR1 and CDR2 from the germline V gene are LNHDA and SQIVND (reference sequence). CDR3 length equals 12 residues. CDR3 in DNA: TGTGCCAGTAGATCCCCAGGGTTTGGCTACACCTTC. Its translation is CASRSPGFGYTF.

This clonotype was counted at least ten times. The chain recombines TRBV27 with TRBJ2-7, with 7 bases matching TRBD1. J was trimmed by 0 bases and V by 2 bases; bases with no gene match: 1. The CDR3 is 14 residues long. Germline lookup yields CDR1 MNHEY and CDR2 SMNVEV (reference sequence). The CDR3 nucleotides are TGTGCCAGCAGTTTAGGGGACAGCTCCTACGAGCAGTACTTC. Its protein is CASSLGDSSYEQYF.

This clonotype came up many times. V is TRBV11-2 and J is TRBJ2-3, with D possibly matching TRBD2 (5 bases). The CDR3 totals 15 residues. Trimming stripped 0 bases from V and 5 bases from J, with 12 bases between. Germline V lookup: CDR1 SGHAT, CDR2 FQNNGV. The CDR3 sequence is CASSLEARGLDTQYF. The DNA of the CDR3 is TGTGCCAGCAGCTTAGAAGCTCGGGGATTAGATACGCAGTATTTT.

There are many counts of this clonotype. V and J are TRBV29-1 and TRBJ1-5; a weak D match, TRBD1 (6 bases). This CDR3 spans 12 amino acids. V gave up 7 bases and J gave up 7 bases, with 14 bases separating them. Germline lookup yields CDR1 SQVTM and CDR2 ANQGSEA. The CDR3 spells CSAGARDQPQHF. In DNA, the CDR3 is TGCAGCGCGGGGGCCAGGGACCAGCCCCAGCATTTT.

This clonotype was counted at least ten times. This chain links TRBV12-5 with TRBJ1-1; D remains unclear. The V end lost 1 base, the J end lost 1 base, and 4 bases lay between the germline ends. CDR1 is LGHNT, CDR2 FRNRAP, per germline. The CDR3 is made up of 13 amino acids. CDR3 sequence (DNA): TGTGCTAGTGGTTTGGGACAGAACACTGAAGCTTTCTTT. Translated, it gives CASGLGQNTEAFF.

This clonotype was seen ten or more times. The chain has TRBV7-9 and TRBJ1-5; TRBD1 aligns across 9 bases. CDR3 size: 19 residues. Losses at the gene ends were 6 bases for V and 0 bases for J; bases not matched to a gene: 15. In germline, CDR1 is SEHNR, CDR2 FQNEAQ (reference sequence). CDR3 DNA: TGTGCCAGCAGAAAGGACCGGGACAGGGTGAATTGTAGCAATCAGCCCCAGCATTTT. Its protein product is CASRKDRDRVNCSNQPQHF.

This chain links TRBV6-2 or TRBV6-3 with TRBJ2-7; TRBD1 is a possible D gene (5 bases). Germline CDR1 and CDR2: MNHEY and SVGEGT. Trimming pared 8 bases from V and 4 bases from J, leaving 18 bases between. The CDR3 has 14 amino acids. The CDR3 here is CASGERGLTYEQYF. In nucleotides, the CDR3 is TGTGCCAGCGGAGAAAGGGGTTTAACTTACGAGCAGTACTTC.

This clonotype was detected only a few times. The chain couples TRBV6-6 to TRBJ1-3; tentatively, D is TRBD1 (6 bases). The germline gives CDR1 MNHNY, CDR2 SVGAGI (reference sequence). V lost 5 bases to trimming and J lost 4 bases, with 15 bases between them. This CDR3 is 15 amino acids long. CDR3 sequence (DNA): TGTGCCAGCAGTCCCCAACAGGGCGCCGGAAACACCATATATTTT. This translates into CASSPQQGAGNTIYF.

This clonotype appeared a few times. The chain has TRBV7-3 and TRBJ2-3; 7 nucleotides agree with TRBD1. The CDR3 has 14 residues. V lost 5 bases and J lost 1; bases outside the gene matches: 3. Germline CDR1 is SGHTA and CDR2 is FQGTGA. The CDR3 protein is CASSPQGGTDTQYF. The CDR3 coding sequence is TGTGCCAGCAGCCCCCAGGGGGGCACAGATACGCAGTATTTT.